The clone carrying this T cell receptor (beta chain) was found many times. One base away lies a much larger clone, so this may be a sequencing read error. The data are from a study of T cells in Graves' hyperthyroidism and ophthalmopathy. As for the study in general: Peripheral blood was obtained at initial diagnosis, preceding any treatment.

The CDR3 sequence is 14 residues long. Germline lookup yields CDR1 SGHRS and CDR2 YFSETQ. V lost 0 bases to trimming and J lost 0 bases, with 4 bases between them. Hyperthyroidism had been newly diagnosed in patients aged 18 to 65, and its duration was under 2 months. The PBMCs had their origin in 10 ml of fresh peripheral blood. Amplification yielded TCR beta CDR3 regions, with RNA transcripts as the source. The HTBI primer set served for first-round RT-PCR of the TCR CDR3. In TCRdb, the multiplex PCR reads were re-called with MiXCR into one record per CDR3 protein. The repertoire holds hundreds of thousands of distinct CDR3 sequences, with about a sixth as singletons.

The sample taken for sequencing was blood. V and J are TRBV5-1 and TRBJ1-3; D remains ambiguous. This sequence was found in a woman aged 18 to 35 with Graves' hyperthyroidism. The DNA for the CDR3 is TGCGCCAGCAGCTTGGACGGCTCTGGAAACACCATATATTTT. This codes for CASSLDGSGNTIYF.